A single T cell receptor beta chain is shown here with its context. TCRdb's table, derived via immunoSEQ multiplex PCR, lists solely in-frame clones and lacks some. Here the sample spans roughly 20,000 clones, over 75% being singletons. These data are taken from a study of Tregs in tolerant kidney transplant recipients. Mixed chimerism was transient after nonmyeloablative marrow transplants from related graft donors. The CDR3 consists of 15 residues. The germline CDR1 and CDR2 sequences are LNHDA and SQIVND (reference sequence). The trim removed 1 base at V and 5 bases at J, leaving 2 bases unmatched.

The TCR was taken from a human patient who received a combined kidney and bone marrow transplant. Part of the T cells may come from the graft donor. Sequencing used CD8+ T cells from blood (PBMCs), obtained 6 months after the transplant. The chain couples TRBV19 to TRBJ2-1, with 10 bases aligning to TRBD2. CDR3 in amino acids: CASSIVLAGHNEQFF. The CDR3 coding sequence is TGTGCCAGTAGTATAGTACTAGCGGGGCACAATGAGCAGTTCTTC.